The subject of this entry is one T cell receptor (beta chain). Its binding antigen is unknown. Base quality data are lacking; no much larger clone is found one base away. This sample stems from a study of blood T cell repertoires in COVID-19 (dated by TCRdb to the early 2020s). Background for the entire study: Samples covering the acute and convalescent phases of COVID-19 were provided by collaborators in the United States, Italy and Spain. The material from the prospective study consisted of cDNA or gDNA derived from T cells, B-cell-depleted T cells, or PBMCs. Subjects who had been exposed to COVID-19, were actively infected with it, or had recovered from it provided the deeply sampled blood TCRbeta repertoires that made up the dataset. The repertoires were released in a freely available public database meant as a resource for research on the immune response to SARS-CoV-2. The samples were drawn from the first 160 participants of the ongoing ImmuneRACE study and from 1,254 subjects provided by 6 global collaborators. Nearly every sample came with metadata listing a de-identified subject ID, COVID-19 status, age in years and sex. Where available, HLA class I and class II types were taken from metadata supplied by the sample provider and were not determined by assay-based typing. The full study reports these points: The amount of clinical and demographic metadata varied by source and participant and was provided uncurated.

Participants in the prospective study were enrolled through a virtual design, were aged roughly 18 to 95 years, and lived in about two dozen United States geographic areas. In the prospective study, participants were assigned to cohorts based on the clinical history participants reported in a screening survey and a study questionnaire. For ImmuneRACE Cohort 3, a participant was defined as recovered based on two consecutive negative NP/OP PCR tests, clearance by a healthcare professional, or resolution of symptoms. In the prospective study, whole blood, serum and a nasopharyngeal or oropharyngeal swab were collected from each participant by mobile phlebotomists. Participants in the prospective study had the option to provide additional blood draws and questionnaires over a roughly 2-month period. Prospective study blood samples were shipped either frozen or at room temperature before DNA extraction.

TCRbeta CDR3 regions were amplified from genomic DNA using the immunoSEQ Assay, a bias-controlled multiplex PCR. The published analysis was carried out like this. The number of nucleated cells in each sample was estimated from the amplification of reference gene primers within the assay. To quantify the absolute abundance of each unique TCRbeta CDR3 rearrangement, sequence reads were collapsed and filtered. For each sample, productive Simpson clonality was calculated by taking the square root of Simpson's diversity index across productive rearrangements. TCRdb limited this immuneACCESS table to in-frame rearrangements with V and J called. A share of clones is missing; checked studies link under half to unresolved V genes, and the rest is unexplained. The DNA was the basis for D and trimming; V, J and clone size are from that table. Within this sample are approximately 440,000 clones, with roughly nine tenths of them counted one time only. The biggest ten clones account for 0.7% of the sample.

Clipping removes 8 bases from V and 3 bases from J, with 6 as the unmatched junction base count. From the cysteine up to the phenylalanine, the CDR3 has a length of 13 residues. CDR3 DNA only is kept here, 39 bases in frame from base 1. In the germline V gene (reference sequence), CDR1 corresponds to MNHEY and CDR2 to SMNVEV. This TCR derives from a woman under 30 who had recovered from COVID-19. What was sequenced was PBMCs or T cells enriched from blood (not recorded which). This chain joins TRBV27 to TRBJ2-7, with TRBD2 identical over 8 junction bases. The CDR3 reads CASAPGTSYEQYF. The nucleotides are TGTGCCAGCGCCCCAGGGACTAGCTACGAGCAGTACTTC.